Included here is one TCR beta chain sequence, with context. Its matching antigen is unknown. V was cut by 2 bases and J by 7 bases, with 11 bases left in between. The CDR3 has 13 amino acids. CDR1 and CDR2 from the germline V gene are SGHTA and FQGNSA. The data derive from a study of response to subunit inactivated influenza vaccine. Study-wide findings and caveats: Seasonal influenza vaccination, on each occasion, was suggested by the authors to recruit few new T cells.

Each CDR3 protein is one row after TCRdb ran MiXCR on the RT-PCR reads. The sample includes 650,000 to 800,000 distinct CDR3 sequences, about 18% of them seen just once. Here the sequenced sample was PBMCs from blood, taken more than 4 days after vaccination. The gene calls are TRBV7-2 and TRBJ1-1; D is unclear. The TCR sequence derives from a man over 45 who received an inactivated influenza vaccine. The CDR3 DNA follows: TGTGCCAGCAGCTTATCGGCCGTGGGTGAAGCTTTCTTT. It yields the protein CASSLSAVGEAFF.